What follows are 21 T cell receptor beta chains derived from one specimen sequenced in a study of blood T cell repertoires in COVID-19. Assay used: immunoSEQ multiplex PCR; TCRdb lists only in-frame clones, some missing. Altogether 220,000 or so clones are present, 65% to 85% being singletons, with the ten largest covering 2% to 2.5%. Source material: peripheral blood. These receptor sequences come from a woman between 55 and 75 years old with acute or convalescent COVID-19.

This chain links TRBV2 with TRBJ1-1; 8 bases fit TRBD1. Germline V CDR1 and CDR2: SNHLY, FYNNEI. The V and J ends lost 5 bases and 1 base, in that order; junction bases with no gene match: 6. The CDR3 contains 15 residues. The CDR3 region has the DNA TGTGCCAGCAGTTCTGACAGGGGTTCGAACACTGAAGCTTTCTTT. Amino acids: CASSSDRGSNTEAFF.

The genes are TRBV10-1 and TRBJ1-6; D perhaps matches TRBD1 (5 bases). The CDR3 has 14 residues. Trimming removed 8 bases from V and 7 bases from J, with 15 bases in between. Germline-derived CDR1 and CDR2 are WNHNN and SYGVQD (reference sequence). In DNA, the CDR3 is TGCGCCAGCCTAAATAACAGGTTAAATTCACCCCTCCACTTT. Translated: CASLNNRLNSPLHF.

V gene TRBV4-3 combines with J gene TRBJ1-2, with 10 nucleotides matching TRBD1. This CDR3 region has 16 residues. The V gene's germline CDR1 is LGHNA and CDR2 YSLEER. The trim removed 1 base at V and 4 bases at J, leaving 6 bases unmatched. CDR3 coding DNA: TGCGCCAGCAGCCAAGTCGCGGGACAGGGGTCCTATGGCTACACCTTC. It translates to CASSQVAGQGSYGYTF.

The genes are TRBV11-2 and TRBJ2-7, with D unresolved. The CDR3 has 13 amino acids. Germline V gene data show CDR1 as SGHAT and CDR2 as FQNNGV. Trimming removed 1 base from V and 3 bases from J, with 7 bases in between. CDR3 loop: CASSLVRYYEQYF. The DNA of the CDR3 is TGTGCCAGCAGCTTAGTCCGGTACTACGAGCAGTACTTC.

The chain has TRBV29-1 and TRBJ1-1, with D hard to call. The CDR3 is 13 residues long. The V and J ends lost 4 bases and 1 base respectively, with 10 bases between them. CDR1 and CDR2 from the germline V gene are SQVTM and ANQGSEA. The CDR3 region is CSVGMATNTEAFF. CDR3 nucleotide sequence: TGCAGCGTTGGCATGGCCACGAACACTGAAGCTTTCTTT. The full variable domain, rest sourced from reference TRBV29-1 and TRBJ1-1, is SAVISQKPSRDICQRGTSLTIQCQVDSQVTMMFWYRQQPGQSLTLIATANQGSEATYESGFVIDKFPISRPNLTFSTLTVSNMSPEDSSIYLCSVGMATNTEAFFGQGTRLTVV.

The rearrangement joins TRBV29-1 to TRBJ2-1, with D perhaps matching TRBD1 (5 bases). CDR3 length: 12 amino acids. Germline V lookup: CDR1 SQVTM, CDR2 ANQGSEA. V lost 6 bases to trimming and J lost 4 bases, with 10 bases between them. The CDR3 bases are TGCAGCGTAGCTACAGGTTACAATGAGCAGTTCTTC. Protein: CSVATGYNEQFF.

The chain employs TRBV30 and TRBJ1-1; 7 bases agree with TRBD1. The CDR3 is 12 amino acids. From germline, CDR1 is GTSNPN and CDR2 SVGIG (reference sequence). After removal of 7 bases from V and 4 bases from J, the junction contained 6 bases not matched to a gene. CDR3 in DNA: TGTGCCTATAAAACAGGGGCCACTGAAGCTTTCTTT. Protein product: CAYKTGATEAFF. Looking up the rest from reference TRBV30 and TRBJ1-1 gives the full variable domain: SQTIHQWPATLVQPVGSPLSLECTVEGTSNPNLYWYRQAAGRGLQLLFYSVGIGQISSEVPQNLSASRPQDRQFILSSKKLLLSDSGFYLCAYKTGATEAFFGQGTRLTVV.

A word on this clone: One end of the junction varies from germline; a read error may be responsible. This chain links TRBV5-1 with TRBJ2-1, with 16 bases aligning to TRBD2. CDR3 length equals 19 residues. Looked up from germline, CDR1 is SGHRS and CDR2 is YFSETQ. CDR3 amino acids: CARSPQAAGTSGGGYEQFF. The CDR3, as DNA: TGCGCCCGCAGCCCCCAGGCGGCCGGGACTAGCGGGGGGGGGTATGAGCAGTTCTTC.

The chain has TRBV4-3 and TRBJ2-5, with 11 positions matching TRBD2. CDR1 and CDR2 (germline): LGHNA, YSLEER. The CDR3 totals 15 residues. The V segment lost 1 base and the J segment 5 bases; nucleotides outside the gene matches: 3. This CDR3 is CASSQGLAGWETQYF. In DNA form, the CDR3 reads TGCGCCAGCAGCCAAGGACTAGCGGGATGGGAGACCCAGTACTTC.

This chain joins TRBV6-5 and TRBJ1-2, with D possibly TRBD1 on 5 matching bases. The CDR3 contains 11 residues. V lost 8 bases and J lost 8, with 12 bases in between. In germline, CDR1 is MNHEY, CDR2 SVGAGI. The CDR3 bases are TGTGCCAGCGGGGTCCAGGGCGGCTACACCTTC. It translates to CASGVQGGYTF.

The rearrangement links TRBV19 to TRBJ2-7; maybe TRBD1 (6 bases). Trimming removed 4 bases from V and 4 bases from J, with 8 bases in between. CDR1 and CDR2 from the germline V gene are LNHDA and SQIVND (reference sequence). The CDR3 is 12 residues long. CDR3: CASSKTGYEQYF. The CDR3 region has the DNA TGTGCCAGTAGTAAAACAGGGTACGAGCAGTACTTC.

This chain joins TRBV28 and TRBJ1-1, with a possible D match to TRBD1 (5 bases). This CDR3 is built from 14 residues. CDR1 and CDR2 (germline): MDHEN, SYDVKM. Trimming took off 1 base at V and 1 base at J, with 7 bases between the two ends. The CDR3 region is CASSLSTGNTEAFF. CDR3 in DNA: TGTGCCAGCAGTTTATCCACAGGGAACACTGAAGCTTTCTTT.

The rearrangement links TRBV6-5 to TRBJ1-2; D unresolved. Germline V gene data show CDR1 as MNHEY and CDR2 as SVGAGI. The CDR3 spans 16 residues. The germline V and J ends were trimmed by 0 bases and 4 bases, with 15 bases remaining between them. CDR3 in amino acids: CASSYSRDALIYGYTF. The CDR3 DNA is TGTGCCAGCAGTTACTCGAGGGATGCCCTCATCTATGGCTACACCTTC.

The chain employs TRBV19 and TRBJ1-2; unclear D gene. Germline V gene sequence: CDR1 LNHDA, CDR2 SQIVND (reference sequence). The V gene lost 1 base and the J gene lost 2 bases, with 5 bases spanning the gap. The CDR3 consists of 13 residues. The CDR3 loop is CASSIGLNYGYTF. The CDR3 DNA reads as TGTGCCAGTAGTATAGGGCTCAACTATGGCTACACCTTC.

The chain couples TRBV28 to TRBJ1-2; a possible D gene is TRBD1 (5 bases). With 7 bases removed from V and 7 bases from J, the gap between germline ends came to 13 bases. CDR3 length: 12 amino acids. The germline CDR1 and CDR2 sequences are MDHEN and SYDVKM. The CDR3 coding sequence is TGTGCCAGCACAAACCGGGACTTTGGCTACACCTTC. Its translation is CASTNRDFGYTF.

This chain joins TRBV9 and TRBJ2-1; D is possibly TRBD1 (5 bases). Trimming removed 2 bases from V and 7 bases from J, with 10 bases in between. This CDR3 has 13 residues. Germline CDR1 SGDLS, CDR2 YYNGEE. Here the CDR3 reads CASSVLGENEQFF. CDR3 DNA: TGTGCCAGCAGCGTTTTAGGGGAAAATGAGCAGTTCTTC.

This chain joins TRBV6-5 and TRBJ2-1; perhaps TRBD1 as D (5 bases). This CDR3 spans 14 amino acids. Per germline, CDR1 MNHEY and CDR2 SVGAGI. Trimming pared 0 bases from V and 5 bases from J, leaving 8 bases between. CDR3: CASSYSSGNNEQFF. The DNA of the CDR3 is TGTGCCAGCAGTTACTCGTCAGGGAACAATGAGCAGTTCTTC.

V is TRBV27 and J is TRBJ1-1; weak D call: TRBD1 (5 bases). This CDR3 is 15 amino acids long. Germline CDR1 MNHEY, CDR2 SMNVEV (reference sequence). With 4 bases removed from V and 0 bases from J, the gap between germline ends came to 12 bases. The CDR3 region is CASSSQGLMNTEAFF. The CDR3 DNA sequence: TGTGCCAGCAGTTCTCAGGGACTTATGAACACTGAAGCTTTCTTT.

The gene calls are TRBV3-1 (or the pseudogene TRBV3-2) and TRBJ2-7; D gene ambiguous. This CDR3 has 15 amino acids. The germline V gene encodes CDR1 LGHDT and CDR2 YNNKEL (reference sequence). V was pared by 1 base and J by 2 bases, with 12 bases between. The DNA of the CDR3 is TGTGCCAGCAGCCAAGCCGGTGGCGGAGCCTACGAGCAGTACTTC. The encoded protein is CASSQAGGGAYEQYF.

This chain uses TRBV5-4 with TRBJ2-3; 9 positions match TRBD2. V lost 0 bases to trimming and J lost 2 bases; unmatched junction nucleotides: 4. The CDR3 extends over 16 amino acids. CDR1 is SGHNT and CDR2 is YYREEE in the germline V gene (reference sequence). In DNA, the CDR3 is TGTGCCAGCAGCTTGGCTAGCGGGGCGGCCACAGATACGCAGTATTTT. The encoded protein is CASSLASGAATDTQYF.

The chain couples TRBV5-4 to TRBJ2-1; weak D call: TRBD2 (6 bases). The CDR3 is made up of 15 amino acids. Germline V gives CDR1 SGHNT, CDR2 YYREEE (reference sequence). The V end lost 5 bases, the J end lost 4 bases, and 16 bases lay between the germline ends. The CDR3: CASREGPDPYNEQFF. CDR3 sequence (DNA): TGTGCCAGCAGGGAGGGCCCCGACCCGTACAATGAGCAGTTCTTC.